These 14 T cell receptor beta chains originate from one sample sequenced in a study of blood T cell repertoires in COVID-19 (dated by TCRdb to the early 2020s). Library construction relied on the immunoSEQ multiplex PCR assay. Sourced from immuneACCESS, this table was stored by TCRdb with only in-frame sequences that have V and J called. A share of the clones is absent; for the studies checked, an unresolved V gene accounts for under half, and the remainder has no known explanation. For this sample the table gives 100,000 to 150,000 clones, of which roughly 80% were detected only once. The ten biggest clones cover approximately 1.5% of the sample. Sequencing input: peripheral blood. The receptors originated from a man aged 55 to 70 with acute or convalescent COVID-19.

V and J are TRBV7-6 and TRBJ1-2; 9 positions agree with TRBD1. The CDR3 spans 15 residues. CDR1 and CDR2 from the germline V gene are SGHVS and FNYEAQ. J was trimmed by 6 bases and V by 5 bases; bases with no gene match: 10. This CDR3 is CASSQPGQGVHGYTF. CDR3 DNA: TGTGCCAGCAGCCAACCGGGACAGGGAGTTCATGGCTACACCTTC.

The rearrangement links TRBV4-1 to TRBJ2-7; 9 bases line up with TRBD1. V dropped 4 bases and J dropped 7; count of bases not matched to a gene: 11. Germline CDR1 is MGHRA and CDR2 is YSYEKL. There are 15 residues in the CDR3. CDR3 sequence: CASSPGDRAQREQYF. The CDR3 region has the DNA TGCGCCAGCAGCCCGGGGGACAGGGCCCAAAGAGAGCAGTACTTC.

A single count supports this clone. In DNA, the CDR3 is TGTGCCAGCAGTATCGGGACTAGCGCAGATACGCAGTATTTT. Translated, it gives CASSIGTSADTQYF. The chain combines TRBV6-5 with TRBJ2-3; 10 bases match TRBD2. Trimming took 5 bases from V and 4 from J; bases not matched to a gene: 3. The CDR3 totals 14 residues. Germline values: CDR1 MNHEY, CDR2 SVGAGI.

CDR3 amino acids: CASSLSKAGNYGYTF. CDR3 nucleotide sequence: TGTGCCAGCAGTTTATCGAAGGCAGGGAACTATGGCTACACCTTC. The rearrangement joins TRBV27 to TRBJ1-2, with D possibly TRBD1 on 5 matching bases. The CDR3 has 15 residues. Per the germline V gene, CDR1 is MNHEY and CDR2 is SMNVEV (reference sequence). Trimming shortened V by 0 bases and J by 2 bases, and 10 bases separated the two germline ends.

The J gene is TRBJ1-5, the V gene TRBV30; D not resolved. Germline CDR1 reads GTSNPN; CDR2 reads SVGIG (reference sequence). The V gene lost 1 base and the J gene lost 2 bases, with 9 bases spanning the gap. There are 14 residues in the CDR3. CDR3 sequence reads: CAWSGAAGNQPQHF. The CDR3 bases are TGTGCCTGGAGTGGCGCGGCGGGCAATCAGCCCCAGCATTTT.

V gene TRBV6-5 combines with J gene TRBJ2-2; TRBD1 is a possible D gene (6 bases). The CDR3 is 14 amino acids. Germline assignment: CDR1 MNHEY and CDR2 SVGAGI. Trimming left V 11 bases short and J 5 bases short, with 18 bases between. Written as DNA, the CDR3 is TGTGCCGGCGGGTCCAACAGGGCTACCGGGGAGCTGTTTTTT. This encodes CAGGSNRATGELFF.

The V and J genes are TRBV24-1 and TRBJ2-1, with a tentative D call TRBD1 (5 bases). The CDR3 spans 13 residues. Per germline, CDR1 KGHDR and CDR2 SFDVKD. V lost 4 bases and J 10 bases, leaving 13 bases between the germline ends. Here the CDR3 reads CATSDHRLYEQFF. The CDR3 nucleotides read TGTGCCACCAGTGACCACAGGTTATACGAGCAGTTCTTC.

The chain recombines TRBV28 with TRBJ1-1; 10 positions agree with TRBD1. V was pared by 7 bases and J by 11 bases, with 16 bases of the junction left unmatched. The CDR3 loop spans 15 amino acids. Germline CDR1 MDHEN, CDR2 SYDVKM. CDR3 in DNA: TGTGCCAGCACCCCTTCGACAGGGGGCGCCCCCGGGGCTTTCTTT. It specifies CASTPSTGGAPGAFF.

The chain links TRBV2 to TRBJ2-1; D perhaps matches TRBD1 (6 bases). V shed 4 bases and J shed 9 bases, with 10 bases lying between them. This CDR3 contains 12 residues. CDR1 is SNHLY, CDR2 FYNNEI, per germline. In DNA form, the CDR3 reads TGTGCCAGCAGTGTTGGGGGCAGTGAGCAGTTCTTC. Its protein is CASSVGGSEQFF.

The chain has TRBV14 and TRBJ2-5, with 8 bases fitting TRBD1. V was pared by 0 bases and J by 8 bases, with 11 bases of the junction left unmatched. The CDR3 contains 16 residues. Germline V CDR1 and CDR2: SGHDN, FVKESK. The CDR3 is CASSQEGRGRAGTQYF. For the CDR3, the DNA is TGTGCCAGCAGCCAAGAGGGCAGGGGGCGCGCAGGCACCCAGTACTTC.

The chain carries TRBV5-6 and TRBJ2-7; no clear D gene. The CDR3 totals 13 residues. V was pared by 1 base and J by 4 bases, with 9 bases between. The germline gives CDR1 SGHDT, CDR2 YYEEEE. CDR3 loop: CASSLRRNYEQYF. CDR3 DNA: TGTGCCAGCAGCTTGAGGCGGAATTACGAGCAGTACTTC.

The chain's CDR3 is CASSMGRGPGTDTQYF. The CDR3, as DNA: TGTGCCAGTAGTATGGGGCGGGGGCCTGGCACAGATACGCAGTATTTT. This chain joins TRBV19 and TRBJ2-3; possibly TRBD2 for D (7 bases). Germline-derived CDR1 and CDR2 are LNHDA and SQIVND (reference sequence). CDR3 length: 16 residues. The ends were cut back, 3 bases at V and 1 base at J, with 14 bases in the middle.

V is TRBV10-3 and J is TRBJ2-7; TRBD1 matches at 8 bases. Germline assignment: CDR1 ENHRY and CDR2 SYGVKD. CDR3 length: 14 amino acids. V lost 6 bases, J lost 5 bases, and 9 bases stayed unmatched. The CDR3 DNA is TGTGCCATCAGGGGGACAGGCCCCGGTGACGAGCAGTACTTC. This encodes CAIRGTGPGDEQYF.

The DNA of the CDR3 is TGTGCCAGCAGCCAACTAGCGGGAGGGACAGATACGCAGTATTTT. The encoded protein is CASSQLAGGTDTQYF. V is TRBV7-7 and J is TRBJ2-3; 13 nucleotides align to TRBD2. CDR3 length: 15 residues. Germline V lookup: CDR1 SSHAT, CDR2 FNYEAQ (reference sequence). With V trimmed by 5 bases and J by 3 bases, 2 bases remained unmatched.